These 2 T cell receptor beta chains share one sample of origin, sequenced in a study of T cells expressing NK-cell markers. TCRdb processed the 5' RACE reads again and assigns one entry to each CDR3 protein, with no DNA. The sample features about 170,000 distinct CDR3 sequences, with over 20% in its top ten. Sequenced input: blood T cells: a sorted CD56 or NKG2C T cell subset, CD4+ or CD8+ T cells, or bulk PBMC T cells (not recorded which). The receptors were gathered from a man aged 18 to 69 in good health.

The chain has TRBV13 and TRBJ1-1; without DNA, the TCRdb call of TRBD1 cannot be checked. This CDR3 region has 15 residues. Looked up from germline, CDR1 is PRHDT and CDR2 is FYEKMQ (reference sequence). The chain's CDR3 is CASSLEGALNTEAFF. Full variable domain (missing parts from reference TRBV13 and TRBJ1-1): AAGVIQSPRHLIKEKRETATLKCYPIPRHDTVYWYQQGPGQDPQFLISFYEKMQSDKGSIPDRFSAQQFSDYHSELNMSSLELGDSALYFCASSLEGALNTEAFFGQGTRLTVV.

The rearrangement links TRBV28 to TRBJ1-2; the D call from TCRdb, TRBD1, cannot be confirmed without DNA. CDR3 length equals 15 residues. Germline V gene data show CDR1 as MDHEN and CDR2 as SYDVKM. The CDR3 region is CASSPGWGGTDGYTF.